This entry lists 32 T cell receptor beta chains sequenced from one sample in a study of blood T cell repertoires in COVID-19. Sequenced by immunoSEQ multiplex PCR; TCRdb stores in-frame clones only, minus some. The sample lists 95,000 to 110,000 clones; approximately 88% were seen once. The sequenced sample was peripheral blood. Source of these receptors: a woman aged 55 to 70 with acute or convalescent COVID-19.

CDR3 sequence reads: CATSRALSNQPQHF. DNA for the CDR3: TGTGCCACCAGCAGAGCCCTCAGCAATCAGCCCCAGCATTTT. The chain employs TRBV15 and TRBJ1-5; D is ambiguous. The CDR3 runs 14 residues. Germline assignment: CDR1 LNHNV and CDR2 YYDKDF (reference sequence). The germline V and J ends were trimmed by 1 base and 1 base, with 5 bases remaining between them. Using reference TRBV15 and TRBJ1-5 for the parts outside the CDR3, the full variable domain is DAMVIQNPRYQVTQFGKPVTLSCSQTLNHNVMYWYQQKSSQAPKLLFHYYDKDFNNEADTPDNFQSRRPNTSFCFLDIRSPGLGDTAMYLCATSRALSNQPQHFGDGTRLSIL.

Turning to this clone: The sample has other DNA sequences that encode this CDR3 too. The genes are TRBV20-1 and TRBJ1-1; TRBD1 matches at 8 bases. From germline, CDR1 is DFQATT and CDR2 SNEGSKA (reference sequence). V lost 6 bases and J lost 5; bases outside the gene matches: 2. CDR3 length: 11 amino acids. CDR3 nucleotide sequence: TGCAGTGCCAGACAGGGGACTGAAGCTTTCTTT. It encodes CSARQGTEAFF.

The rearrangement links TRBV30 to TRBJ2-3, with D maybe TRBD1 (6 bases). V was trimmed by 7 bases and J by 6 bases, leaving 14 bases between them. This CDR3 region has 12 residues. Germline V gene lookup returns CDR1 GTSNPN and CDR2 SVGIG (reference sequence). In DNA form, the CDR3 reads TGTGCCTCCTCGCAGGGGAGCGATACGCAGTATTTT. This sequence encodes CASSQGSDTQYF.

V is TRBV5-1 and J is TRBJ1-2; 7 bases are shared with TRBD1. The ends lost 5 bases at V and 1 base at J; junction bases unmatched: 11. Germline CDR1 and CDR2: SGHRS and YFSETQ. The CDR3 loop spans 16 amino acids. CDR3 in DNA: TGCGCCAGCAGGACTGGGACAGACCGTTTTAACTATGGCTACACCTTC. Its protein product is CASRTGTDRFNYGYTF.

CDR3 nucleotide sequence: TGTGCCAGCGGACAGGGGGCGGGCTATGGCTACACCTTC. Its protein is CASGQGAGYGYTF. The V and J genes are TRBV27 and TRBJ1-2; TRBD1 aligns across 11 bases. Germline V gene sequence: CDR1 MNHEY, CDR2 SMNVEV (reference sequence). J gave up 4 bases and V 8 bases, and 3 bases lay outside the gene matches. The CDR3 is 13 amino acids.

The chain links TRBV10-2 to TRBJ1-2; 10 bases fit TRBD1. The CDR3 extends over 13 amino acids. With V trimmed by 4 bases and J by 6 bases, 2 bases remained unmatched. CDR1 WSHSY and CDR2 SAAADI come from the germline V gene. The CDR3 sequence: CASSGQGAHGYTF. CDR3 nucleotide sequence: TGCGCCAGCAGTGGACAGGGGGCGCATGGCTACACCTTC.

This clone was recorded once. The CDR3 DNA reads TGTGCCAGCGCCGGGACAGGGGTTTACGAGCAGTACTTC. This translates into CASAGTGVYEQYF. This chain connects TRBV12-3 or TRBV12-4 to TRBJ2-7, with 10 bases aligning to TRBD1. Trimming at V came to 8 bases and at J to 4 bases, leaving 5 bases not matched to a gene. The length of the CDR3 is 13 residues.

V and J are TRBV12-3 or TRBV12-4 and TRBJ1-1; possibly TRBD1 for D (5 bases). V lost 3 bases and J 6 bases, leaving 8 bases between the germline ends. The CDR3 covers 12 residues. CDR3 sequence: CASSFPGSEAFF. CDR3 coding DNA: TGTGCCAGCAGTTTCCCAGGGTCTGAAGCTTTCTTT.

The rearrangement joins TRBV30 to TRBJ1-1; maybe TRBD1 (6 bases). Trimming removed 0 bases from V and 2 bases from J, with 13 bases in between. CDR1 is GTSNPN, CDR2 SVGIG, per germline (reference sequence). CDR3 length: 15 residues. CDR3 DNA sequence: TGTGCCTGGAGTGTTAAGGGGGGGGTTAACACTGAAGCTTTCTTT. Its translation: CAWSVKGGVNTEAFF.

The chain is built from TRBV28 and TRBJ1-5; 7 nucleotides align to TRBD1. Unmatched junction bases numbered 4, after V lost 3 bases and J lost 2 bases. This CDR3 region has 15 residues. Per germline, CDR1 MDHEN and CDR2 SYDVKM. The CDR3 nucleotides are TGTGCCAGCAGTTTTGAGGGGGCCGGCAATCAGCCCCAGCATTTT. Translation gives CASSFEGAGNQPQHF.

The count of this clone is one. This rearrangement joins TRBV11-3 to TRBJ1-5, with a tentative D call TRBD1 (5 bases). Trimming pared 6 bases from V and 6 bases from J, leaving 18 bases between. The germline V gene has CDR1 SGHNT and CDR2 YENEEA. The CDR3 is 15 amino acids. Here the CDR3 reads CASRLTAGSSQPQHF. CDR3 nucleotide sequence: TGTGCCAGCAGGCTTACGGCAGGGTCAAGTCAGCCCCAGCATTTT.

The gene calls are TRBV24-1 and TRBJ1-1; D gene uncertain. Germline CDR1 and CDR2: KGHDR and SFDVKD. Between the trimmed V and J ends, which lost 4 bases and 3 bases, there was a span of 5 bases. This CDR3 is 12 amino acids long. The CDR3 DNA reads as TGTGCCACCAGTGACACTCACACTGAAGCTTTCTTT. This codes for CATSDTHTEAFF.

V is TRBV27 and J is TRBJ1-1, with D possibly matching TRBD1 (5 bases). CDR3 length equals 13 residues. Germline V CDR1 and CDR2: MNHEY, SMNVEV (reference sequence). Trimming left V 8 bases short and J 4 bases short, with 14 bases between. CDR3 protein: CASAGREGTEAFF. The CDR3, as DNA: TGTGCCAGCGCTGGCAGGGAGGGCACTGAAGCTTTCTTT.

This clone was detected once. V is TRBV5-1 and J is TRBJ2-2; D is undetermined. The CDR3 covers 17 residues. Germline V CDR1 and CDR2: SGHRS, YFSETQ. Trimming took 0 bases from V and 1 from J, leaving 13 bases between them. The chain's CDR3 is CASSLAEAAVNTGELFF. CDR3 in DNA: TGCGCCAGCAGCTTGGCCGAGGCGGCGGTGAACACCGGGGAGCTGTTTTTT. The variable domain in full, with the rest retrieved from reference TRBV5-1 and TRBJ2-2, is KAGVTQTPRYLIKTRGQQVTLSCSPISGHRSVSWYQQTPGQGLQFLFEYFSETQRNKGNFPGRFSGRQFSNSRSEMNVSTLELGDSALYLCASSLAEAAVNTGELFFGEGSRLTVL.

The V gene is TRBV14, the J gene TRBJ2-1; D perhaps matches TRBD2 (5 bases). Between the trimmed V and J ends, which lost 0 bases and 3 bases, there was a span of 15 bases. Per the germline V gene, CDR1 is SGHDN and CDR2 is FVKESK. The CDR3 has 17 residues. The CDR3 reads CASSQEERSYLYNEQFF. The CDR3 nucleotides are TGTGCCAGCAGCCAAGAGGAGCGGAGCTACCTCTACAATGAGCAGTTCTTC.

The rearrangement links TRBV5-1 to TRBJ2-1, with unresolved D. With 4 bases removed from V and 0 bases from J, the gap between germline ends came to 11 bases. Per germline, CDR1 SGHRS and CDR2 YFSETQ. The CDR3 extends over 15 amino acids. CDR3 in amino acids: CASSPSPSSYNEQFF. The CDR3 bases are TGCGCCAGCAGCCCTTCCCCTAGCTCCTACAATGAGCAGTTCTTC.

This clone was observed once. The gene calls are TRBV11-2 and TRBJ2-1; 8 bases map to TRBD1. CDR3 size: 13 residues. Germline trimming cut 6 bases from V and 8 bases from J; bases unmatched to any gene: 6. CDR1 is SGHAT and CDR2 is FQNNGV in the germline V gene. The CDR3 sequence is CASRYTGGDEQFF. Written as DNA, the CDR3 is TGTGCCAGCAGGTACACAGGGGGAGATGAGCAGTTCTTC.

The chain links TRBV2 to TRBJ1-2, with 8 bases fitting TRBD1. Trimming took 0 bases from V and 14 from J; bases not matched to a gene: 8. CDR1 and CDR2 (germline): SNHLY, FYNNEI. CDR3 length equals 13 residues. CDR3 nucleotide sequence: TGTGCCAGCAGTGAAGCGGTGGGACAGGCGGGGACCTTC. Encoded protein: CASSEAVGQAGTF. The full variable domain, its missing parts supplied by reference TRBV2 and TRBJ1-2, is EPEVTQTPSHQVTQMGQEVILRCVPISNHLYFYWYRQILGQKVEFLVSFYNNEISEKSEIFDDQFSVERPDGSNFTLKIRSTKLEDSAMYFCASSEAVGQAGTFGSGTRLTVV.

V is TRBV19 and J is TRBJ1-5; TRBD1 might be the D (5 bases). CDR3 length: 13 amino acids. The V and J ends lost 3 bases and 9 bases respectively, with 12 bases between them. Germline V gene sequence: CDR1 LNHDA, CDR2 SQIVND (reference sequence). The CDR3 DNA is TGTGCCAGTAGTATCACCGGGGGGAGGCCCCAGCATTTT. Translated: CASSITGGRPQHF.

This rearrangement joins TRBV27 to TRBJ2-5, with a weak D call TRBD1 (6 bases). This CDR3 comprises 15 residues. Trimming left V 4 bases short and J 4 bases short, with 16 bases between. Germline V gives CDR1 MNHEY, CDR2 SMNVEV (reference sequence). CDR3 DNA sequence: TGTGCCAGCAGTTCACAGGGAAACAAAGGAGAGACCCAGTACTTC. Its protein is CASSSQGNKGETQYF.

The V call is TRBV25-1, the J call TRBJ2-1; 9 bases match TRBD2. V lost 5 bases, J lost 2 bases, and 4 bases stayed unmatched. This CDR3 comprises 15 residues. In germline, CDR1 is MGHDK, CDR2 SYGVNS. The CDR3 coding sequence is TGTGCCAGCAGTCCCAGCGGGAGGCCCTACAATGAGCAGTTCTTC. This sequence encodes CASSPSGRPYNEQFF.

The rearrangement links TRBV7-8 to TRBJ1-4, with D uncertain. The CDR3 consists of 18 residues. V lost 4 bases, J lost 4 bases, and 22 bases lay in between. Germline V gives CDR1 SGHVS, CDR2 FQNEAQ. In DNA form, the CDR3 reads TGTGCCAGCAGCTCACCCTCCGGCGGGTTACAGAATAATGAAAAACTGTTTTTT. Its translation: CASSSPSGGLQNNEKLFF.

The chain uses TRBV2 and TRBJ2-5; 10 bases fit TRBD2. The CDR3 loop spans 15 amino acids. Germline V gene data show CDR1 as SNHLY and CDR2 as FYNNEI. Trimming took 4 bases from V and 4 from J; bases not matched to a gene: 6. The CDR3 sequence is CASSASSGSGETQYF. The CDR3 DNA sequence: TGTGCCAGCAGTGCTTCTAGCGGGAGTGGAGAGACCCAGTACTTC.

V is TRBV6-1 and J is TRBJ1-2, with D maybe TRBD1 (5 bases). This CDR3 region has 14 residues. V lost 2 bases, J lost 4 bases, and 11 bases lay in between. CDR1 is MNHNS and CDR2 is SASEGT in the germline V gene. The CDR3 loop is CASSESAGSYGYTF. CDR3 DNA: TGTGCCAGCAGTGAATCGGCAGGGTCCTATGGCTACACCTTC.

V and J are TRBV30 and TRBJ1-2; the D is unclear. The CDR3 runs to 11 residues. CDR1 and CDR2 (germline): GTSNPN, SVGIG (reference sequence). The V gene lost 0 bases and the J gene lost 7 bases, with 6 bases spanning the gap. The CDR3 DNA follows: TGTGCCTGGAGTGTTAATCTTGGCTACACCTTC. Translation gives CAWSVNLGYTF.

Comment on this clone: The same CDR3 also results from other DNA sequences found in this sample. The chain has TRBV6-5 and TRBJ2-7; 13 nucleotides match TRBD2. The CDR3 is made up of 15 amino acids. V lost 6 bases and J lost 0; bases outside the gene matches: 2. Germline loops: CDR1 MNHEY, CDR2 SVGAGI. CDR3 region: CASRRTSGSSYEQYF. In DNA, the CDR3 is TGTGCCAGCAGACGGACTAGCGGGAGCTCCTACGAGCAGTACTTC.

This clone was observed a few times. The chain carries TRBV6-5 and TRBJ2-1, with D possibly being TRBD2 (5 bases). The germline gives CDR1 MNHEY, CDR2 SVGAGI. This CDR3 has 12 amino acids. V lost 7 bases, J lost 9 bases, and 13 bases lay in between. Here the CDR3 DNA reads TGTGCCAGCACCCAAAGCAGCGGTGAGCAGTTCTTC. It is translated as CASTQSSGEQFF.

The rearrangement links TRBV30 to TRBJ1-6; a possible D gene is TRBD1 (5 bases). This CDR3 is built from 12 residues. Germline values: CDR1 GTSNPN, CDR2 SVGIG (reference sequence). Deletions cut 4 bases from V and 10 bases from J, with 11 bases between. CDR3 sequence reads: CAWMSGFSPLHF. As DNA, the CDR3 is TGTGCCTGGATGTCAGGGTTCTCACCCCTCCACTTT.

The genes are TRBV29-1 and TRBJ2-5; 11 positions match TRBD2. The CDR3 is 15 residues long. V trimming: 4 bases; J trimming: 4 bases; junction bases outside the gene matches: 8. Germline CDR1 SQVTM, CDR2 ANQGSEA. The chain's CDR3 is CSVGGTGTSGETQYF. CDR3 DNA: TGCAGCGTTGGAGGGACCGGGACTAGCGGAGAGACCCAGTACTTC.

V is TRBV11-2 and J is TRBJ1-1, with D possibly matching TRBD1 (6 bases). Trimming cost V 5 bases and J 6 bases, with 16 bases left between them. Germline CDR1 reads SGHAT; CDR2 reads FQNNGV. The CDR3 consists of 14 residues. The CDR3 DNA reads as TGTGCCAGCAGCCCGTTAATTGGACAGCCTGAAGCTTTCTTT. It is translated as CASSPLIGQPEAFF.

The genes are TRBV5-1 and TRBJ2-1; the match to TRBD2 covers 13 bases. The CDR3 totals 16 residues. Germline CDR1 is SGHRS and CDR2 is YFSETQ. V shed 0 bases and J 5 bases; nucleotides not matched to a gene: 2. The CDR3 sequence is CASSLVGTSGNNEQFF. In nucleotides, the CDR3 is TGCGCCAGCAGCTTGGTTGGGACTAGCGGGAACAATGAGCAGTTCTTC.

The rearrangement links TRBV5-1 to TRBJ1-1, with D possibly being TRBD1 (5 bases). Trimming took 4 bases from V and 1 from J, leaving 20 bases between them. Germline V gene sequence: CDR1 SGHRS, CDR2 YFSETQ. CDR3 length equals 17 residues. The CDR3 DNA is TGCGCCAGCAGCCTCATGGCTATAGGGGTTTCGAACACTGAAGCTTTCTTT. This translates into CASSLMAIGVSNTEAFF.